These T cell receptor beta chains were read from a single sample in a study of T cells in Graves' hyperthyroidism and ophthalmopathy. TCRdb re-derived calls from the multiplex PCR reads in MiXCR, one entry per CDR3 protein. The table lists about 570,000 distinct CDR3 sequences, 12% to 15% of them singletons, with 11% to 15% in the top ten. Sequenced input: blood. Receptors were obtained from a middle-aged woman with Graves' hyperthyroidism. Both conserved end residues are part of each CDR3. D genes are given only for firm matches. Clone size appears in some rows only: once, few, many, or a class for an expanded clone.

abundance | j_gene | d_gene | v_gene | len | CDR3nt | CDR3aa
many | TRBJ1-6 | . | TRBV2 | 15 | TGTGCCAGCAGTGAAGGGGGACCCGGGAATTCACCCCTCCACTTT | CASSEGGPGNSPLHF
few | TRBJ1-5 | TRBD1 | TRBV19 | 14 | TGTGCCAGTAGTCTCACAGGGGGCGCGGGGCCCCAGCATTTT | CASSLTGGAGPQHF
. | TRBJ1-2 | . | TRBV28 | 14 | TGTGCCAGCAGTTGGCGGACGGGTTTTTATGGCTACACCTTC | CASSWRTGFYGYTF
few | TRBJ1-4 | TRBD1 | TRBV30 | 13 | TGTGCCTGTAGGACAGGGGGAGGTGAAAAACTGTTTTTT | CACRTGGGEKLFF
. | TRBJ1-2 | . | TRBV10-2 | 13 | TGCGCCAGCACCCCGACAGCTAACTATGGCTACACCTTC | CASTPTANYGYTF
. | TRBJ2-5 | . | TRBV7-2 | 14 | TGTGCCAGCAGCTTATATTTGGCACAAGAGACCCAGTACTTC | CASSLYLAQETQYF
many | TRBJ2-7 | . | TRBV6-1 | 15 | TGTGCCAGCAGTGAAGTTTATGGGAGCTCCTACGAGCAGTACTTC | CASSEVYGSSYEQYF
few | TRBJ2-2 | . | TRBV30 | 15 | TGTGCCTGGAGGGCGAGGGACATACTCACCGGGGAGCTGTTTTTT | CAWRARDILTGELFF
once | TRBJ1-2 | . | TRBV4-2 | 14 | TGTGCCAGCAGCCCAGAAGACGCTAACTATGGCTACACCTTC | CASSPEDANYGYTF
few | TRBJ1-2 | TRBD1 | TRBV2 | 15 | TGTGCCAGCAGTGAAATTCAGGGGGTGGGCTATGGCTACACCTTC | CASSEIQGVGYGYTF
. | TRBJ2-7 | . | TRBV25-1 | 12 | TGTGCCAGCAGTGGAAACCCCGACGAGCAGTACTTC | CASSGNPDEQYF
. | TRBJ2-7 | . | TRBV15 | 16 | TGTGCCACCAGCACCCCAGGGGCAGGAATCCACTACGAGCAGTACTTC | CATSTPGAGIHYEQYF
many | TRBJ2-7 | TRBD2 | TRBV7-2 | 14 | TGTGCCAGCAGCTTGGGCGGGAGGACCTACGAGCAGTACTTC | CASSLGGRTYEQYF
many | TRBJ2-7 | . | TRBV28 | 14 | TGTGCCAGCAGTTTCCCCTCCGGGGGCTACGAGCAGTACTTC | CASSFPSGGYEQYF
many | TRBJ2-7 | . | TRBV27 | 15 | TGTGCCAGCAGCCCGGACCGCACATGGGGGGCCGAGCAGTACTTC | CASSPDRTWGAEQYF
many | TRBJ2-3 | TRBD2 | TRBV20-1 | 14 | TGCAGTGCTAAGGGACTAGTCAATGGAGATACGCAGTATTTT | CSAKGLVNGDTQYF
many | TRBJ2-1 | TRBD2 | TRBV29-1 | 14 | TGCAGCGTTGACAATCTAGCGGGAGCCAATGAGCAGTTCTTC | CSVDNLAGANEQFF
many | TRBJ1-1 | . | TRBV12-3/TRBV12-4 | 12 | TGTGCCAGCAGTTTTAGACAGACTGAAGCTTTCTTT | CASSFRQTEAFF
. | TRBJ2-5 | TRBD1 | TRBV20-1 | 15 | TGCAGTGCCGGGGCAGGGACAGGGGGCGGAGAGACCCAGTACTTC | CSAGAGTGGGETQYF
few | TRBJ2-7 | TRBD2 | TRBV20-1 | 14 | TGCAGTGCTAGCGGACTAGCGGGAGCCTACGAGCAGTACTTC | CSASGLAGAYEQYF
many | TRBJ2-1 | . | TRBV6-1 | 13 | TGTGCCAGCACAGGTCTCGGTTACAATGAGCAGTTCTTC | CASTGLGYNEQFF
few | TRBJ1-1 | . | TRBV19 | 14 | TGTGCCAGTAGTATGGACAGTTGGAACACTGAAGCTTTCTTT | CASSMDSWNTEAFF
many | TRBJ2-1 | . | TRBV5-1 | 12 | TGCGCCAGCAGCGTTCAGGGAGATGAGCAGTTCTTC | CASSVQGDEQFF
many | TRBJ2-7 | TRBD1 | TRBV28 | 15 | TGTGCCAGCAGTTCCCCGGACAGGCTGGGCTACGAGCAGTACTTC | CASSSPDRLGYEQYF
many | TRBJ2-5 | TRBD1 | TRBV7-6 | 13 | TGTGCCAGCAGCTTTGGGACAGCTGAGACCCAGTACTTC | CASSFGTAETQYF
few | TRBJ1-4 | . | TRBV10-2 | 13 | TGCGCCAGCAGTGAGTCGAATCTCGAGAAACTGTTTTTT | CASSESNLEKLFF
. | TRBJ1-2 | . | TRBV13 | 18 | TGTGCCAGCAGTCCCAAACCCGGGACAAGCCTTGCTAACTATGGCTACACCTTC | CASSPKPGTSLANYGYTF
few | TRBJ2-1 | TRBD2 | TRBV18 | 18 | TGTGCCAGCTCACCACCGACGGGAGGGCCCCAGATCTACAATGAGCAGTTCTTC | CASSPPTGGPQIYNEQFF
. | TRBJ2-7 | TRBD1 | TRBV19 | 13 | TGTGCCAGCGGACAGGCGGACATCTACGAGCAGTACTTC | CASGQADIYEQYF
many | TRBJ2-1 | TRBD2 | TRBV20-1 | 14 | TGCAGTGCTAGTCGTTCTAGCGGGATCAATGAGCAGTTCTTC | CSASRSSGINEQFF
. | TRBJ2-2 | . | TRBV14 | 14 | TGTGCCACCCCGGAACGGTCGAACACCGGGGAGCTGTTTTTT | CATPERSNTGELFF
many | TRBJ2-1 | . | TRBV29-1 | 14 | TGCAGCGTTGATTGGGGGGATACGAACAATGAGCAGTTCTTC | CSVDWGDTNNEQFF
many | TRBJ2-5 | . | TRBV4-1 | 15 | TGCGCCAGCAGCCAAGCGGAGCAAGGAGGAGAGACCCAGTACTTC | CASSQAEQGGETQYF
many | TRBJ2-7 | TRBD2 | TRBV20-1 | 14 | TGCAGTGCTAGAGATTGGGAGGGAGTGGGCGAGCAGTACTTC | CSARDWEGVGEQYF
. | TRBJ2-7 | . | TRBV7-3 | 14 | TGTGCCAGCAGCCCAGAGGGACTTACCTACGAGCAGTACTTC | CASSPEGLTYEQYF
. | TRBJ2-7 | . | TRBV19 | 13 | TGTGCCAGTAGTATGGCACCCTCCTACGAGCAGTACTTC | CASSMAPSYEQYF
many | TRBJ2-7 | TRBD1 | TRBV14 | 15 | TGTGCCAGCAGTCGACAGGGGTACTACGGCTACGAGCAGTACTTC | CASSRQGYYGYEQYF
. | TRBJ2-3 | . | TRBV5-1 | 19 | TGCGCCAGCAGCTTAAAGCGGGCCTTAGGGCATCCTAGCACAGATACGCAGTATTTT | CASSLKRALGHPSTDTQYF
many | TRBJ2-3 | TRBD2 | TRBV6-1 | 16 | TGTGCCAGCAGTGAAGCGGGACTAGCGGGAGCAGATACGCAGTATTTT | CASSEAGLAGADTQYF
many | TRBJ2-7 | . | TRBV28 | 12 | TGTGCCAGCAGAGGGATGGGTACAGAGCAGTACTTC | CASRGMGTEQYF
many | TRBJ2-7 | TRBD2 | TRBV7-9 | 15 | TGTGCCAGCAGCTTAGCAATAGCGGGGGCCTACGAGCAGTACTTC | CASSLAIAGAYEQYF
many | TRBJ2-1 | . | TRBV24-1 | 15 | TGTGCCACCAGTGATGGGACTCAATTCTACAATGAGCAGTTCTTC | CATSDGTQFYNEQFF
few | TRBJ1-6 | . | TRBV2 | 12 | TGTGCCAGCAGTGCAGGGAATTCACCCCTCCACTTT | CASSAGNSPLHF
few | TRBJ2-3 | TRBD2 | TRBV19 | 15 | TGTGCCAGTAGTATCGGCGGGAGGGCCACAGATACGCAGTATTTT | CASSIGGRATDTQYF
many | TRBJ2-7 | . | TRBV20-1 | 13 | TGCAGTGCTAGTTTCGGTTCCCTGGACGAGCAGTACTTC | CSASFGSLDEQYF
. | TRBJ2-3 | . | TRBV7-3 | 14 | TGTGCCAGCAGCTTAGGCCGAGATCCCTATACGCAGTATTTT | CASSLGRDPYTQYF
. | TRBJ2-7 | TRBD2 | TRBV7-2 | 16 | TGTGCCAGCAGCTTGTGGACGGGAGGGCCACATAACGAGCAGTACTTC | CASSLWTGGPHNEQYF
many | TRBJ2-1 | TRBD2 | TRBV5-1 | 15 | TGCGCCAGCAGCGATAGCGGGTCCAACTACAATGAGCAGTTCTTC | CASSDSGSNYNEQFF